The text below deals with one TCR beta chain. What it recognizes is unknown. This record belongs to a study of T cell responses to AZD1222 COVID-19 vaccine. General study results and limits: Repertoires were obtained solely post-peak T cell response.

Libraries were prepared by immunoSEQ multiplex PCR; TCRdb keeps only in-frame clonotypes and omits some of them. The sample includes 99,000 or so clones, about 88% of them seen just once. This CDR3 spans 15 amino acids. Germline-derived CDR1 and CDR2 are SGHTA and FQGNSA. V was pared by 1 base and J by 4 bases, with 6 bases of the junction left unmatched. The sequencing here drew on peripheral blood, taken on day 0 of AZD1222 vaccination. This TCR derives from an adult in good health. The J gene is TRBJ2-5, the V gene TRBV7-2; 7 nucleotides align to TRBD2. The CDR3 DNA follows: TGTGCCAGCAGCTTAGGCGGGCCGGGGGGAGAGACCCAGTACTTC. Translated, it gives CASSLGGPGGETQYF.